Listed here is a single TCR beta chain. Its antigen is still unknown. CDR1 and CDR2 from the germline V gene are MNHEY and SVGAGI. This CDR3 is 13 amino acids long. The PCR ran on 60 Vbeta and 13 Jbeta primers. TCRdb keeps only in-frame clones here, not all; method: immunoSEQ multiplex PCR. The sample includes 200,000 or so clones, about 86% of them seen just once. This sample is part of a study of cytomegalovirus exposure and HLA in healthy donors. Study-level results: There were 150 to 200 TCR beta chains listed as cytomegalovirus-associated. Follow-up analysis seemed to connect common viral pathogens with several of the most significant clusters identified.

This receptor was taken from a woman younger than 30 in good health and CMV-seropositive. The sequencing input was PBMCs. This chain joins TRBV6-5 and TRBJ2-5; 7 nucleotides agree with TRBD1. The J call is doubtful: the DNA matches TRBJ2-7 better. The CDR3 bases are TGTGCCAGCAGAGGACAGGCAGCCTACGAGCAGTACTTC. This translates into CASRGQAAYEQYF.